This T cell receptor beta chain was identified in a study of T-cell memory formation after mild COVID-19 (dated by TCRdb to 2020 to 2023). The study in broad terms: TCR sequence clusters from the two donors were largely donor specific. In a couple of donors, T-cell clones that expanded and contracted after mild COVID-19 were tracked by sequencing TCRalpha and TCRbeta repertoires over time. The cohort was made up of two young adult volunteers, one female and one male, who were previously healthy. What the authors observed across the whole study: SARS-CoV-2 specificity of the second-wave clones peaking on day 37 was not confirmed. Contracting CD4+ clones appeared mostly in the CM and EM memory subsets, whereas CD8+ clones were enriched in EMRA. The study included only a couple of mild cases, and larger cohorts that include severe cases with pre-infection samples were judged to be necessary. Clones contracting from day 15 to 85 had balanced CD4/CD8 phenotypes, while a second wave expanding from day 15 to 37 was biased towards CD4+. The detection of some responding clones in pre-infection memory suggests that pre-existing cross-reactive memory T cells joined the SARS-CoV-2 response.

This sample was sequenced with an Illumina NovaSeq 6000. TCRalpha and TCRbeta cDNA libraries were constructed by 5'RACE with constant-segment primers, with sample barcodes and unique molecular identifiers being introduced. Trizol reagent was used to extract RNA from every sample. The libraries were amplified in two PCR steps, and the second step added a second sample barcode and Illumina TruSeq adapters. Sequencing of the libraries was done on an Illumina NovaSeq, producing 2 x 150 bp paired-end reads. As for how the authors treated the data: Demultiplexing of reads and collapsing into UMI-guided consensus sequences were performed with migec v1.2.7. Using mixcr v2.1.11, the UMI consensuses were aligned to TRA and TRB V and J templates and assembled into clonotypes. Clonotypes were classified as expanded or contracted when called significant by both edgeR and NoisET, with noise models trained on biological replicates. For edgeR calls, a false discovery rate-adjusted p below 0.01 and a log2 fold-change threshold of 1 were applied. PCA with hierarchical clustering of max-normalized trajectories of the 1000 most abundant clonotypes was used as exploratory dynamics analysis. Separately sequenced CD4+ and CD8+ repertoires were used to assign a CD4 or CD8 phenotype to each responding clone. In-frame beta chains were kept once TCRdb had trimmed the public reads at Q25 with fastp and called clones with MiXCR. Identical CDR3 proteins give one entry, which carries the most common genes and DNA. None of the V and J calls come from the authors' own analysis; TCRdb made them. The sample contains 200,000 to 300,000 distinct CDR3 sequences, over 8.5% of them found a single time. Of the sample, 22% falls within the top ten clones.

Ficoll-Paque density gradient centrifugation was used to isolate PBMCs. Only a few counts were recorded for this clonotype. It lacks a known antigen. Base-call qualities are not available, and no considerably larger clone is one nucleotide away. For this chain, trimming is 6 bases at the V end and 3 bases at the J end, and the number of junction bases without a gene match is 3. Taken from cysteine to phenylalanine, the CDR3 has 15 residues. Only the CDR3 DNA is retained, 45 bases long and in frame from the first base. CDR1 and CDR2 were assigned from the germline V gene (reference sequence) as LNHDA and SQIVND.

The specimen was PBMCs or a T cell subset sorted from them (not recorded which). This receptor chain uses TRBV19 and TRBJ2-1; 12 bases in the middle match TRBD2. The TCR comes from a man between 18 and 29 years old who had mild COVID-19 (a few samples of this study predate the infection). The sample titles of this study are shuffled in the database, so cell type and time point are left out; the donor was told from shared clones. Here the CDR3 is given as CASRTSGGHYNEQFF. The DNA reads TGTGCCAGTAGGACTAGCGGGGGCCACTACAATGAGCAGTTCTTC.